This T cell receptor (beta chain) is drawn from a study of T cell repertoires and HLA-DP antigens. About the research overall: Average DNA input: approximately 230 ng for CD137+CD4+ sorts, approximately 1,100 ng pre-culture. Overall study findings and caveats: Naive and memory CD4+ cells were analysed together, not apart. A non-physiological HeLa system presented antigen to total CD4+ responders.

Germline V gives CDR1 KGHSH, CDR2 LQKENI. Unmatched junction bases numbered 2, after V lost 3 bases and J lost 0 bases. This CDR3 is built from 15 residues. Turning to this clone: Its matching antigen is unknown. Additional DNA sequences in this sample encode the identical CDR3.

The data were produced by immunoSEQ multiplex PCR, yet TCRdb's version contains in-frame clones alone and is incomplete. This sample carries almost 90,000 clones, about 89% of them seen once, and the ten largest clones take about 1.5%. The chain couples TRBV18 to TRBJ1-2, with TRBD1 identical over 9 bases. This clonotype originated in a man aged 45 to 65 in good health and CMV-seronegative. Sequencing was carried out using CD4+ T cells from PBMCs. CDR3 sequence reads: CASSPDRGANYGYTF. In nucleotides, the CDR3 is TGTGCCAGCTCACCGGACAGGGGAGCTAACTATGGCTACACCTTC.